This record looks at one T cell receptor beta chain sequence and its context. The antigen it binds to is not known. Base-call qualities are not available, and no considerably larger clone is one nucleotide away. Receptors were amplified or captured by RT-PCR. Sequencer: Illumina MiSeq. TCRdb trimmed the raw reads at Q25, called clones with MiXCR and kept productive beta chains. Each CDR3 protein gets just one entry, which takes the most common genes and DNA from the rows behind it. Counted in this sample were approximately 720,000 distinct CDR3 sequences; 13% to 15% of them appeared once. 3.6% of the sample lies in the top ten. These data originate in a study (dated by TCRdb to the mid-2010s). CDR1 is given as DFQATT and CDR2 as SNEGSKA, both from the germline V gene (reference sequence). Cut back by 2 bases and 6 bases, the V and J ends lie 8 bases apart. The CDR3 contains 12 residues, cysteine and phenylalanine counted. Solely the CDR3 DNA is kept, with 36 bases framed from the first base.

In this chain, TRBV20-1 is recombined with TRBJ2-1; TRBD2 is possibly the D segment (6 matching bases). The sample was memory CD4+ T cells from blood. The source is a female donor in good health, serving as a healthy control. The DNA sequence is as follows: TGCAGTGCTAGAAAGGAGGGCAATGAGCAGTTCTTC. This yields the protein CSARKEGNEQFF.